Sequencing of this TCR beta chain was carried out in a study of blood T cell repertoires in COVID-19. As for the study in general: The samples span acute and convalescent COVID-19 from the United States, Italy and Spain. Sample material is recorded as cDNA or gDNA derived from T cells, B-cell-depleted T cells, or PBMCs.

CDR1 KGHDR and CDR2 SFDVKD come from the germline V gene. V was trimmed by 9 bases and J by 4 bases, leaving 14 bases between them. The CDR3 spans 14 residues. In the source study's methods: Reference gene primer amplification gave nucleated cell count estimates. Libraries were prepared by immunoSEQ multiplex PCR; TCRdb keeps only in-frame clonotypes and omits some of them. The V and J calls and the clone size are those of that table, but D and trimming were determined from the DNA. This table holds more than 95,000 clones, around 83% found once. J is TRBJ1-4 and V is TRBV24-1; D perhaps matches TRBD1 (6 bases). Sequences were obtained from peripheral blood. This sequence originates from a man in his sixties with acute or convalescent COVID-19. In DNA form, the CDR3 reads TGTGCCACCTCTGGGGGCAGCCATAATGAAAAACTGTTTTTT. Translating it yields CATSGGSHNEKLFF.